The rows below give T cell receptor beta chains drawn from one sample of a study of tumor and adjacent non-tumor tissue in lung cancer. TCRdb processed the multiplex PCR reads anew with MiXCR; each CDR3 protein has one entry. The sample contains under 150,000 distinct CDR3 sequences, around three fifths of which appear only once. The sample comprised lung tumor tissue. The origin of the receptors is a young man with non-small cell lung cancer. CDR3s include the opening cysteine and the closing phenylalanine or tryptophan. Fields, in order: D gene, V gene, J gene, clone size, CDR3 protein, CDR3 DNA. D genes are given only for firm matches. Clone size is given for some rows only: seen once, a few or many times, or a class if the clone is expanded.

d_call: NA; v_call: TRBV11-2; j_call: TRBJ1-6; clone_size: NA; cdr3_aa: CANGTNSGNSPLHF; cdr3_nt: TGTGCCAACGGAACCAACAGCGGGAATTCACCCCTCCACTTT
d_call: NA; v_call: TRBV12-3/TRBV12-4; j_call: TRBJ2-2; clone_size: NA; cdr3_aa: CASSLWTGVTNTGKQFF; cdr3_nt: TGTGCCAGCAGTTTATGGACGGGAGTAACGAACACCGGGAAGCAGTTTTTT
d_call: NA; v_call: TRBV10-3; j_call: TRBJ1-3; clone_size: NA; cdr3_aa: CAIAQDSGNTIYF; cdr3_nt: TGTGCCATTGCTCAGGATTCTGGAAACACCATATATTTT
d_call: NA; v_call: TRBV5-1; j_call: TRBJ2-4; clone_size: many; cdr3_aa: CASSLVQISTKNIQYF; cdr3_nt: TGCGCCAGCAGCTTGGTACAGATCTCGACCAAAAACATTCAGTACTTC
d_call: NA; v_call: TRBV29-1; j_call: TRBJ1-2; clone_size: NA; cdr3_aa: CSVETPTDGYIF; cdr3_nt: TGCAGCGTTGAAACCCCTACGGATGGCTATATCTTC
d_call: NA; v_call: TRBV7-9; j_call: TRBJ1-1; clone_size: NA; cdr3_aa: CASSLDLIEAFF; cdr3_nt: TGTGCCAGCAGCTTAGACCTTATTGAAGCTTTCTTT
d_call: TRBD2; v_call: TRBV7-9; j_call: TRBJ2-3; clone_size: NA; cdr3_aa: CASNPGGLTDTQYF; cdr3_nt: TGTGCCAGCAACCCCGGGGGGTTGACAGATACGCAGTATTTT
d_call: TRBD2; v_call: TRBV6-2/TRBV6-3; j_call: TRBJ2-1; clone_size: many; cdr3_aa: CASSLTGLAYNEQFF; cdr3_nt: TGTGCCAGCAGCCTAACGGGACTAGCTTACAATGAGCAGTTCTTC
d_call: TRBD2; v_call: TRBV5-1; j_call: TRBJ2-1; clone_size: NA; cdr3_aa: CASRWTSGSIDEQFF; cdr3_nt: TGCGCCAGCAGGTGGACTAGCGGGAGTATCGATGAGCAGTTCTTC
d_call: TRBD2; v_call: TRBV20-1; j_call: TRBJ2-1; clone_size: many; cdr3_aa: CSAQAGLINEQFF; cdr3_nt: TGCAGTGCACAAGCGGGACTAATCAATGAGCAGTTCTTC
d_call: TRBD2; v_call: TRBV6-2/TRBV6-3; j_call: TRBJ2-7; clone_size: NA; cdr3_aa: CANSLLAGGPHEQYF; cdr3_nt: TGTGCCAACAGTCTCCTCGCGGGAGGGCCCCACGAGCAGTACTTC
d_call: TRBD1; v_call: TRBV27; j_call: TRBJ1-4; clone_size: NA; cdr3_aa: CASSSDRRSPNEKLFF; cdr3_nt: TGTGCCAGCAGTTCGGACAGGAGAAGCCCTAATGAAAAACTGTTTTTT
d_call: NA; v_call: TRBV29-1; j_call: TRBJ2-1; clone_size: NA; cdr3_aa: CGADGSAGNNRGYNEQFF; cdr3_nt: TGCGGCGCTGACGGCTCGGCCGGTAATAATCGGGGGTACAATGAGCAGTTCTTC
d_call: NA; v_call: TRBV6-1; j_call: TRBJ1-1; clone_size: NA; cdr3_aa: CARREAEAFF; cdr3_nt: TGTGCCAGGAGGGAGGCTGAAGCTTTCTTT
d_call: NA; v_call: TRBV11-1; j_call: TRBJ2-4; clone_size: once; cdr3_aa: CASIHSGRAAKNIQYF; cdr3_nt: TGTGCCAGCATCCACTCAGGTAGGGCGGCCAAAAACATTCAGTACTTC
d_call: TRBD2; v_call: TRBV5-4; j_call: TRBJ2-2; clone_size: NA; cdr3_aa: CASSSSGVNTGELFF; cdr3_nt: TGTGCCAGCAGTTCTAGCGGGGTGAACACCGGGGAGCTGTTTTTT
d_call: NA; v_call: TRBV11-2; j_call: TRBJ2-7; clone_size: many; cdr3_aa: CASSTGFSSYEQYF; cdr3_nt: TGTGCCAGCAGCACCGGCTTCAGCTCCTACGAGCAGTACTTC
d_call: NA; v_call: TRBV6-5; j_call: TRBJ1-2; clone_size: NA; cdr3_aa: CASKSAGSDYGYSF; cdr3_nt: TGTGCCAGCAAGTCGGCGGGCAGCGACTATGGCTACAGCTTC
d_call: NA; v_call: TRBV4-1; j_call: TRBJ1-5; clone_size: NA; cdr3_aa: CASSQELKEGQPQHF; cdr3_nt: TGCGCCAGCAGCCAGGAGCTCAAAGAAGGTCAGCCCCAGCATTTT
d_call: NA; v_call: TRBV19; j_call: TRBJ2-2; clone_size: NA; cdr3_aa: CASGDYTGELFF; cdr3_nt: TGTGCCAGCGGGGATTACACCGGGGAGCTGTTTTTT
d_call: NA; v_call: TRBV7-9; j_call: TRBJ1-3; clone_size: NA; cdr3_aa: CASSLPGRFGNTTYF; cdr3_nt: TGTGCCAGCAGCTTACCCGGACGCTTTGGAAACACCACATATTTT
d_call: NA; v_call: TRBV7-9; j_call: TRBJ2-6; clone_size: NA; cdr3_aa: CANSQGTGVGIGANVLTF; cdr3_nt: TGTGCCAACAGCCAAGGGACGGGTGTCGGGATAGGGGCCAACGTCCTGACTTTC
d_call: NA; v_call: TRBV4-3; j_call: TRBJ2-3; clone_size: many; cdr3_aa: CASSQDRVSTDTQYF; cdr3_nt: TGCGCCAGCAGCCAAGACAGGGTTAGCACAGATACGCAGTATTTT
d_call: NA; v_call: TRBV20-1; j_call: TRBJ2-7; clone_size: many; cdr3_aa: CSARTPWNVYEQYF; cdr3_nt: TGCAGTGCTAGAACCCCCTGGAATGTTTACGAGCAGTACTTC
d_call: NA; v_call: TRBV11-2; j_call: TRBJ2-5; clone_size: many; cdr3_aa: CASSFGIHQETQYF; cdr3_nt: TGTGCCAGCAGCTTCGGGATCCACCAAGAGACCCAGTACTTC
d_call: NA; v_call: TRBV5-1; j_call: TRBJ2-7; clone_size: NA; cdr3_aa: CASSRSGIGHNEQYF; cdr3_nt: TGCGCCAGCAGCCGATCCGGGATAGGGCACAACGAGCAGTACTTC
d_call: NA; v_call: TRBV10-3; j_call: TRBJ2-5; clone_size: many; cdr3_aa: CAISDSSGPPQYF; cdr3_nt: TGTGCCATCAGTGATTCCAGTGGCCCGCCCCAGTACTTC
d_call: TRBD2; v_call: TRBV5-5; j_call: TRBJ2-7; clone_size: many; cdr3_aa: CASSPSSLREGAYEQYF; cdr3_nt: TGTGCCAGCAGCCCGAGCTCGTTACGGGAGGGGGCCTACGAGCAGTACTTC
d_call: NA; v_call: TRBV11-2; j_call: TRBJ1-3; clone_size: NA; cdr3_aa: CVSSLDGTRGNTIYF; cdr3_nt: TGTGTCAGCAGCTTAGATGGGACAAGAGGAAACACCATATATTTT
d_call: NA; v_call: TRBV6-2/TRBV6-3; j_call: TRBJ2-5; clone_size: many; cdr3_aa: CASRPDVGTQYF; cdr3_nt: TGTGCCAGCAGGCCGGACGTTGGGACCCAGTACTTC
d_call: NA; v_call: TRBV11-2; j_call: TRBJ2-2; clone_size: NA; cdr3_aa: CASSLTRLGGELFF; cdr3_nt: TGTGCCAGCAGCCTCACCCGGCTCGGAGGGGAGCTGTTTTTT
d_call: NA; v_call: TRBV12-3/TRBV12-4; j_call: TRBJ2-7; clone_size: NA; cdr3_aa: CASTLDSSYEQYF; cdr3_nt: TGTGCCAGCACCCTGGACAGTTCCTACGAGCAGTACTTC
d_call: NA; v_call: TRBV6-5; j_call: TRBJ2-3; clone_size: many; cdr3_aa: CASSYLTSSTDTQYF; cdr3_nt: TGTGCCAGCAGTTACCTGACTAGTAGCACAGATACGCAGTATTTT
d_call: NA; v_call: TRBV29-1; j_call: TRBJ1-5; clone_size: many; cdr3_aa: CSARNSNQPQHF; cdr3_nt: TGCAGCGCGAGGAATAGCAATCAGCCCCAGCATTTT
d_call: NA; v_call: TRBV7-9; j_call: TRBJ2-3; clone_size: NA; cdr3_aa: CASSFPQGDTQYF; cdr3_nt: TGTGCCAGCAGCTTTCCCCAAGGTGATACGCAGTATTTT
d_call: NA; v_call: TRBV11-1; j_call: TRBJ2-3; clone_size: NA; cdr3_aa: CASSLEDILRTETQYF; cdr3_nt: TGTGCCAGTAGCTTAGAGGACATATTACGCACAGAAACGCAGTATTTT
d_call: NA; v_call: TRBV29-1; j_call: TRBJ2-4; clone_size: NA; cdr3_aa: CSVNHRDIHYF; cdr3_nt: TGCAGTGTAAATCATCGCGACATTCATTACTTC
d_call: NA; v_call: TRBV5-6; j_call: TRBJ2-5; clone_size: NA; cdr3_aa: CASSFEETKYF; cdr3_nt: TGTGCCAGTAGCTTTGAGGAGACCAAGTACTTC
d_call: NA; v_call: TRBV24-1; j_call: TRBJ2-2; clone_size: NA; cdr3_aa: CATSNLGGENTGELFF; cdr3_nt: TGTGCCACCAGTAACCTGGGAGGAGAGAACACCGGGGAGCTGTTTTTT
d_call: TRBD1; v_call: TRBV20-1; j_call: TRBJ1-1; clone_size: NA; cdr3_aa: CSAPNRQGGTRAFF; cdr3_nt: TGCAGTGCTCCCAATCGACAGGGAGGCACTAGAGCTTTCTTT
d_call: NA; v_call: TRBV11-2; j_call: TRBJ2-2; clone_size: NA; cdr3_aa: CASSPIDASGELFF; cdr3_nt: TGTGCGAGCAGCCCGATAGACGCGTCCGGGGAGCTGTTTTTT
d_call: TRBD1; v_call: TRBV11-2; j_call: TRBJ2-3; clone_size: NA; cdr3_aa: CASSSRHLQGVGTDTQYF; cdr3_nt: TGTGCTAGCAGTTCGCGCCACCTACAGGGGGTGGGCACAGATACGCAGTATTTT
d_call: NA; v_call: TRBV11-2; j_call: TRBJ2-7; clone_size: NA; cdr3_aa: CASRSRRASYEQYF; cdr3_nt: TGTGCCAGCAGGTCAAGACGGGCCTCCTACGAGCAGTACTTC
d_call: NA; v_call: TRBV11-2; j_call: TRBJ1-1; clone_size: NA; cdr3_aa: CASSLFSLDAEALF; cdr3_nt: TGTGCCAGCAGCCTGTTTTCCTTGGACGCTGAAGCTCTCTTT
d_call: NA; v_call: TRBV12-3/TRBV12-4; j_call: TRBJ1-5; clone_size: NA; cdr3_aa: CASSLEAGDYSNQPQHF; cdr3_nt: TGTGCAAGCAGTTTAGAAGCAGGGGATTATAGCAATCAGCCCCAGCATTTT
d_call: NA; v_call: TRBV20-1; j_call: TRBJ2-3; clone_size: few; cdr3_aa: CSAPLGGKDTQYF; cdr3_nt: TGCAGTGCTCCATTGGGGGGTAAGGATACGCAGTATTTT
d_call: TRBD2; v_call: TRBV4-3; j_call: TRBJ2-3; clone_size: few; cdr3_aa: CVSSQAPSGGPDMQYF; cdr3_nt: TGCGTCAGCAGCCAAGCCCCTAGCGGGGGCCCGGATATGCAGTATTTT
d_call: NA; v_call: TRBV20-1; j_call: TRBJ1-5; clone_size: few; cdr3_aa: CSARGTASQPQHF; cdr3_nt: TGCAGTGCTAGGGGAACAGCTAGTCAGCCCCAGCATTTT
d_call: TRBD1; v_call: TRBV19; j_call: TRBJ1-1; clone_size: NA; cdr3_aa: CASNPQGPLMNTEAFF; cdr3_nt: TGTGCCAGTAACCCACAGGGGCCGTTGATGAACACTGAAGCTTTCTTT
d_call: TRBD2; v_call: TRBV11-3; j_call: TRBJ2-5; clone_size: NA; cdr3_aa: CARGLQAGGQETQYF; cdr3_nt: TGTGCCAGAGGCTTACAAGCGGGAGGGCAAGAGACCCAGTACTTC
d_call: NA; v_call: TRBV6-5; j_call: TRBJ1-1; clone_size: NA; cdr3_aa: CASSFDSLSEAFF; cdr3_nt: TGTGCCAGCAGTTTCGACTCCCTATCTGAGGCTTTCTTT
d_call: TRBD1; v_call: TRBV20-1; j_call: TRBJ2-7; clone_size: NA; cdr3_aa: CSVGTATHELYF; cdr3_nt: TGCAGTGTCGGGACAGCCACCCACGAGCTGTACTTC
d_call: NA; v_call: TRBV6-5; j_call: TRBJ2-5; clone_size: NA; cdr3_aa: CACSPRGPGETQYF; cdr3_nt: TGTGCCTGTAGCCCTCGGGGGCCAGGAGAGACCCAGTACTTC